The clone carrying this T cell receptor beta chain has at least ten counts. TCRdb re-called the 5' RACE reads through MiXCR, storing one row per CDR3 protein. This table has about 33,000 distinct CDR3 sequences, approximately 1.5% appearing once. This sample stems from a study of neurological immune-mediated disorders. The V and J ends lost 4 bases and 4 bases respectively, with 12 bases between them. Germline loops: CDR1 SGHTS, CDR2 YDEGEE. The CDR3 has 13 residues. Sequencing used PBMCs. The chain recombines TRBV5-8 with TRBJ2-7, with D uncertain. The TCR originated in a woman aged 25 to 39 with multiple sclerosis. CDR3 DNA: TGTGCCAGCAGCAACAGCCTGTCTTACGAGCAGTACTTC. It specifies CASSNSLSYEQYF. Together with reference TRBV5-8 and TRBJ2-7, the CDR3 gives the full variable domain: EAGVTQSPTHLIKTRGQQATLRCSPISGHTSVYWYQQALGLGLQFLLWYDEGEERNRGNFPPRFSGRQFPNYSSELNVNALELEDSALYLCASSNSLSYEQYFGPGTRLTVT.